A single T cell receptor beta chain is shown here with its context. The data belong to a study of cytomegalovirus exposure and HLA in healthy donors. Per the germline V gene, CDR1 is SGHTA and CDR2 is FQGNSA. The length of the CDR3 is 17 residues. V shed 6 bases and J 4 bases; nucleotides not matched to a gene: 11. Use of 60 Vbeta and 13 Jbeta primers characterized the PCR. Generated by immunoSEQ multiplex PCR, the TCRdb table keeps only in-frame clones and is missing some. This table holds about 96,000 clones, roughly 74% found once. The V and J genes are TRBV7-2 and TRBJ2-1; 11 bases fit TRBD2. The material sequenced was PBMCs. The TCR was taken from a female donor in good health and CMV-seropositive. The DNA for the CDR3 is TGTGCCAGCAGTCCTAGGGCGCTAGCGGGGGGTTACAATGAGCAGTTCTTC. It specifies CASSPRALAGGYNEQFF.